These T cell receptor beta chains were read from a single sample in a study of technical replicates of blood from a few donors. Profiled with immunoSEQ multiplex PCR; TCRdb holds only in-frame clones, not every one. The table has 85,000 to 100,000 clones, about 95% seen once. Sequencing was done on a sample of T cells isolated from PBMCs. Source of these receptors: a human donor in good health. Both conserved end residues are part of each CDR3. The D gene is left open where the match is weak. Size tells how often a clone was seen (once, few, many) or the class of an expanded clone, and some rows leave it out.

TRBV6-5	TRBJ1-5	NA	NA	TGTGCCAGCAGTTACTCGGGGGAGGAACAGCCCCAGCATTTT	CASSYSGEEQPQHF
TRBV4-1	TRBJ2-1	NA	TRBD2	TGCGCCAGCAGCCAAGGGGTCGCACGGGGGGGCATCTACAATGAGCAGTTCTTC	CASSQGVARGGIYNEQFF
TRBV10-1	TRBJ2-2	NA	NA	TGCGCCAGCAGTAGCGGGTTAACCGGGGAGCTGTTTTTT	CASSSGLTGELFF
TRBV6-1	TRBJ1-2	NA	NA	TGTGCCAGCACCAGGGGTGACTATGGCTACACCTTC	CASTRGDYGYTF
TRBV7-8	TRBJ1-1	NA	NA	TGTGCCAGCAGCCTAGGGTCGGAGAGGGCTTTCTTT	CASSLGSERAFF
TRBV27	TRBJ1-4	NA	TRBD1	TGTGCCAGCACCACCGGGACAGGGGCGGGAAAACTGTTTTTT	CASTTGTGAGKLFF
TRBV25-1	TRBJ2-5	once	TRBD1	TGTGCCAGTTCCCTCACCGGGACAGAAGAGACCCAGTACTTC	CASSLTGTEETQYF
TRBV7-2	TRBJ1-6	NA	TRBD1	TGTGCCAGCAGCTTAGGCCTCAAAACAGGGGGCCTAAATTCACCCCTCCACTTT	CASSLGLKTGGLNSPLHF
TRBV2	TRBJ2-3	NA	TRBD2	TGTGCCAGCAATAAGCGGGAAGTGAGCACAGATACGCAGTATTTT	CASNKREVSTDTQYF
TRBV30	TRBJ2-3	NA	NA	TGTGCCTGGAGTTCTGGGGGGTCTAGAGATACGCAGTATTTT	CAWSSGGSRDTQYF
TRBV6-5	TRBJ1-1	NA	TRBD1	TGTGCCAGCAGTTCCAGGGGGCCCACTGAAGCTTTCTTT	CASSSRGPTEAFF
TRBV27	TRBJ2-1	NA	TRBD1	TGTGCCAGCAGTCCCTGGACAGGGGGTGAGCAGTTCTTC	CASSPWTGGEQFF
TRBV6-5	TRBJ2-7	NA	NA	TGTGCCAGCAGTTACTCCCCGGGTACCGAGCAGTACTTC	CASSYSPGTEQYF
TRBV29-1	TRBJ2-7	NA	TRBD1	TGCAGCGTCCCCGGGACAGGCTACGAGCAGTACTTC	CSVPGTGYEQYF
TRBV6-1	TRBJ2-5	NA	NA	TGTGCCAGCAGTGATCCCCGGGACTGGGCGGGGACCCAGTACTTC	CASSDPRDWAGTQYF
TRBV27	TRBJ2-7	NA	TRBD1	TGTGCCAGCAGTTCGGTGACAGGGACCTACGAGCAGTACTTC	CASSSVTGTYEQYF
TRBV5-1	TRBJ2-5	NA	NA	TGCGCCAGCAGCTTAAGAGGGAGTTTGGAAGAGACCCAGTACTTC	CASSLRGSLEETQYF
TRBV7-2	TRBJ2-1	NA	TRBD2	TGTGCCAGCAGTTCGCCGCCCGGCGGGAGTACGGGCAATGAGCAGTTCTTC	CASSSPPGGSTGNEQFF
TRBV6-6	TRBJ1-4	NA	TRBD1	TGTGCCAGCACCGACAGGGTTGGAGAAAAACTGTTTTTT	CASTDRVGEKLFF
TRBV5-1	TRBJ1-1	NA	NA	TGCGCCAGCACCGTGCAGGGGAATGGTGCGGCTTTCTTT	CASTVQGNGAAFF
TRBV19	TRBJ2-7	NA	NA	TGTGCCAGTAGTGCCTACCCCTCCTACGAGCAGTACTTC	CASSAYPSYEQYF
TRBV10-2	TRBJ1-2	NA	NA	TGCGCCAGCAGTCCCGACAGCTATGGCTACACCTTC	CASSPDSYGYTF
TRBV7-9	TRBJ1-5	NA	NA	TGTGCCAGCAGCTCTTCGATCAGGGAAATCCAGCCCCAGCATTTT	CASSSSIREIQPQHF
TRBV2	TRBJ2-3	few	NA	TGTGCCAGCAGTTTAGAATCAGATACGCAGTATTTT	CASSLESDTQYF
TRBV27	TRBJ2-7	NA	NA	TGTGCCAGCAGTCCGCATTCGCGAGGGGGCTACGAGCAGTACTTC	CASSPHSRGGYEQYF
TRBV27	TRBJ1-3	NA	NA	TGTGCCAGCAGTCCTATCGGACAGTCGGTCGTCTCTGGAAACACCATATATTTT	CASSPIGQSVVSGNTIYF